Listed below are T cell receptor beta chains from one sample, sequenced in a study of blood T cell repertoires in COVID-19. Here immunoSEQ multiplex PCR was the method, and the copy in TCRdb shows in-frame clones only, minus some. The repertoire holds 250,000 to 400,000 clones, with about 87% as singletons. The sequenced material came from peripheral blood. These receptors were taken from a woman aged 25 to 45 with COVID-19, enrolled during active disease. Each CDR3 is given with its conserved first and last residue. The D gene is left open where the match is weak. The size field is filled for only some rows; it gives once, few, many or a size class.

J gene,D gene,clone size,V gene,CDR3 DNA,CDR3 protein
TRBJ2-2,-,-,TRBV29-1,TGCAGCAAATCAGGGAAACCCGGGGAGCTGTTTTTT,CSKSGKPGELFF
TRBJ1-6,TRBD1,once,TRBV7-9,TGTGCCAGCACCAGGACAGGGGCTAGTTCACCCCTCCACTTT,CASTRTGASSPLHF
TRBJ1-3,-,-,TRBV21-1,TGTGCCAGCAGCAAAGAATCCGCAGGGTTAGGCAACACCATATATTTT,CASSKESAGLGNTIYF
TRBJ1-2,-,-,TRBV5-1,TGCGCCAGCAGCCTAGGGGATACTAACTATGGCTACACCTTC,CASSLGDTNYGYTF
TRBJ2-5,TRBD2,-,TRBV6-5,TGTGCCAGCAACCTAGCGGGGGGACAAGAGACCCAGTACTTC,CASNLAGGQETQYF
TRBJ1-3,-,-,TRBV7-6,TGTGCCAGCAGCTTACAACTTCCGCCAGGAAACACCATATATTTT,CASSLQLPPGNTIYF
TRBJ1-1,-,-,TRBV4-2,TGTGCCAGCAGCCAAGTGGAAGGGGCTGAAGCTTTCTTT,CASSQVEGAEAFF
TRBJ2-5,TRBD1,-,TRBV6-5,TGTGCCAGCAGGCGACAGGGGCAAGAGACCCAGTACTTC,CASRRQGQETQYF
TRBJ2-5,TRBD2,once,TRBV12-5,TGTGCTAGTGGTCCGATGGGGGGGGAGACCCAGTACTTC,CASGPMGGETQYF
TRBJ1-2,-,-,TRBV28,TGTGCCAGCACCCAAAGCCCACGGGGAGTTGGCTACACCTTC,CASTQSPRGVGYTF
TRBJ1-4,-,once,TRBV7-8,TGTGCCAGCAGTTCAGAGGGTGAAAAACTGTTTTTT,CASSSEGEKLFF
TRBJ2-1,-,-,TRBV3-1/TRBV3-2,TGTGCCAGCAGAAGCGGACTGACTTACAATGAGCAGTTCTTC,CASRSGLTYNEQFF
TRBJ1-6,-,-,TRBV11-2,TGTGCCAGCAGCCCGGGGAAAAGGTCCTCACCCCTCCACTTT,CASSPGKRSSPLHF
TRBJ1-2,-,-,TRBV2,TGTGCCAGCACGCTCTTACAGGGTGGCTACACCTTC,CASTLLQGGYTF
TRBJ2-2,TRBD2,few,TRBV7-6,TGTGCCAGCAGCCGCGGGACTAGCGGGGACGGGGAGCTGTTTTTT,CASSRGTSGDGELFF
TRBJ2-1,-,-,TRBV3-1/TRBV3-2,TGTGCCAGCAGCCCTCTCACAGGTAATGAGCAGTTCTTC,CASSPLTGNEQFF
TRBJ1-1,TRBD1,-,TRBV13,TGTGCCAGCAGCTTATTATTTAGGGGGCCTGAAGCTTTCTTT,CASSLLFRGPEAFF
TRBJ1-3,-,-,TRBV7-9,TGTGCCAGCAGCTTGACACCCGACTCTGGAAACACCATATATTTT,CASSLTPDSGNTIYF
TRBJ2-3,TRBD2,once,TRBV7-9,TGTGCCAGCAGACCCCCCTTCGGGGGGGCCGCAGATACGCAGTATTTT,CASRPPFGGAADTQYF
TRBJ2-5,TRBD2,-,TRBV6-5,TGTGCCAGCAGGATAGCGGGGGCCGAGACCCAGTACTTC,CASRIAGAETQYF
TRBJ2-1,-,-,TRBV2,TGTGCCAGCAGTGTTTCACAGCAGAATGAGCAGTTCTTC,CASSVSQQNEQFF
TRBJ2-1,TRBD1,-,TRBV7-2,TGTGCCAGCAGTTTTCCCCCGGACAGGGGACATGAGCAGTTCTTC,CASSFPPDRGHEQFF
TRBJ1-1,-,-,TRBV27,TGTGCCAGCAGTTTAACCAGGAACACTGAAGCTTTCTTT,CASSLTRNTEAFF
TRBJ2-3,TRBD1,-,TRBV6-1,TGTGCCAGCAGTGAACGACAGGGGTTGACAGATACGCAGTATTTT,CASSERQGLTDTQYF
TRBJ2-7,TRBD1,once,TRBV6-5,TGTGCCAGCAGTCCACGGGACAGCACCTACGAGCAGTACTTC,CASSPRDSTYEQYF
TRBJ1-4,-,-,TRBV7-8,TGTGCCAGCAGCCCTCCCTTTGGGGGGAATGAAAAACTGTTTTTT,CASSPPFGGNEKLFF
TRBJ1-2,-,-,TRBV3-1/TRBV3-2,TGTGCCAGCAGCCCGTACCGAGGACAGTCCTATGGCTACACCTTC,CASSPYRGQSYGYTF
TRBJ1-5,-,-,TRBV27,TGTGCCAGCAGTTTAGGGTTAGGAGGGCCCAATCAGCCCCAGCATTTT,CASSLGLGGPNQPQHF
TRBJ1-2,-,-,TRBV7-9,TGTGCCAGCAGCTTAGAGCTGGGGGCCCACTATGGCTACACCTTC,CASSLELGAHYGYTF
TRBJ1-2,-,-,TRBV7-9,TGTGCCAGCAGCTTACAGTCGCCTTCCTATGGCTACACCTTC,CASSLQSPSYGYTF
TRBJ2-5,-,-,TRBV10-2,TGCGCCAGCAGTGAAGGACTACCTATCGAAGAGACCCAGTACTTC,CASSEGLPIEETQYF
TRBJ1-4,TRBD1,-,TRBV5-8,TGTGCCAGCAGCGCCCCAGTTGGACAGGGGATTAATGAAAAACTGTTTTTT,CASSAPVGQGINEKLFF
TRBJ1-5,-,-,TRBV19,TGTGCCAGTAGTATAGAGCTGGCGGGGGGTAGCAATCAGCCCCAGCATTTT,CASSIELAGGSNQPQHF
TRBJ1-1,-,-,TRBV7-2,TGTGCCAGCAGCTCACCGGACAAGACTGAAGCTTTCTTT,CASSSPDKTEAFF
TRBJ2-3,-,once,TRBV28,TGTGCCAGCAGTTTTCTGCCAGGGACTAGCACAGATACGCAGTATTTT,CASSFLPGTSTDTQYF
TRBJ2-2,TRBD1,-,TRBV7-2,TGTGCCAGCAGCTCGACAGGGATTGCGAACACCGGGGAGCTGTTTTTT,CASSSTGIANTGELFF
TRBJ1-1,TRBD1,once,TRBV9,TGTGCCAGCAGCGTAGGGGGACAGGGGGCTGCTTTCTTT,CASSVGGQGAAFF
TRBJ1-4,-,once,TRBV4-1,TGCGCCAGCAGCCAAGAGGGGGCGCGGCGGGAAAAACTGTTTTTT,CASSQEGARREKLFF
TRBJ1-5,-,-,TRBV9,TGTGCCAGCAGCCCCGACAGGACCAATCAGCCCCAGCATTTT,CASSPDRTNQPQHF
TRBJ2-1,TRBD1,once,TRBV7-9,TGTGCCAGCAGCACAGGGACAGGGGTCGGCAATGAGCAGTTCTTC,CASSTGTGVGNEQFF
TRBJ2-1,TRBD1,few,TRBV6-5,TGTGCCAGCAGTTACCGGGACAGCCTCTACAATGAGCAGTTCTTC,CASSYRDSLYNEQFF
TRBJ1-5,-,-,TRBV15,TGTGCCACCAGCATCGCTTTCTCGAGTCAGCCCCAGCATTTT,CATSIAFSSQPQHF
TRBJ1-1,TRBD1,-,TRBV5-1,TGCGCCAGCAGCTCCTTACAGGGGGAGGACACTGAAGCTTTCTTT,CASSSLQGEDTEAFF
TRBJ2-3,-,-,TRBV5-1,TGCGCCAGCAGCTTGGATCAACTTGCGACAGATACGCAGTATTTT,CASSLDQLATDTQYF
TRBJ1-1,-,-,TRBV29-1,TGCAGCGATGATACGGGCGCCAGGGGTGAAGCTTTCTTT,CSDDTGARGEAFF
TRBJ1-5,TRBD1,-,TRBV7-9,TGTGCCAGCAGCTATGGACAGGGGGTAGATCAGCCCCAGCATTTT,CASSYGQGVDQPQHF
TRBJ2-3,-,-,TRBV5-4,TGTGCCAGCAGCTTGCACCTGGGGGGGCCTCAAGTAGATACGCAGTATTTT,CASSLHLGGPQVDTQYF
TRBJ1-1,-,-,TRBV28,TGTGCCAGCAGTTCCCCTAGGGAGAACGCTTTCTTT,CASSSPRENAFF
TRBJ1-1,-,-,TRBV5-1,TGCGCCAGCACCCGAACAATTGGAGGGGCCTTGGGCACTGAAGCTTTCTTT,CASTRTIGGALGTEAFF
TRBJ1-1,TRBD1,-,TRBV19,TGTGCCAGTAGTACGGGACAGGGGGTGCACACTGAAGCTTTCTTT,CASSTGQGVHTEAFF
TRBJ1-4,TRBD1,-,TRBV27,TGTGCCAGCAGTTTAAGACAGGGGAGTAATGAAAAACTGTTTTTT,CASSLRQGSNEKLFF